This T cell receptor (beta chain) originates from a study of response to subunit inactivated influenza vaccine. Notes on the study in general: Authors suggested each seasonal influenza vaccination recruits few new T cells.

TCRdb processed the RT-PCR reads anew with MiXCR; each CDR3 protein has one entry. This sample has under 750,000 distinct CDR3 sequences; about 11% occur once, and the top ten carry about 10%. CDR1 is SGHRS and CDR2 is YFSETQ in the germline V gene. The CDR3 spans 14 residues. This clonotype has ten or more counts. The antigen remains undetermined. An end of the junction does not agree with germline; a read error may underlie this. This clonotype originated in a middle-aged man who received an inactivated influenza vaccine. The chain uses TRBV5-1 and TRBJ1-1; D is ambiguous. This specimen was PBMCs from blood, taken on the day of vaccination. The CDR3 protein is CASSLGQINTEAFF. In DNA, the CDR3 is TGTGCCAGCAGCTTAGGGCAGATTAACACTGAAGCTTTCTTT.